The clone carrying this T cell receptor beta chain was observed once. These data are taken from a study of blood T cell repertoires in COVID-19. Germline-derived CDR1 and CDR2 are MNHEY and SVGAGI. Between the trimmed V and J ends, which lost 7 bases and 1 base, there was a span of 11 bases. The CDR3 totals 14 residues. The method was immunoSEQ multiplex PCR; TCRdb's version includes in-frame clones alone and lacks a portion of them. The sample contains around 200,000 clones, roughly 81% of which appear only once. The receptor was isolated from an elderly woman with acute or convalescent COVID-19. Sequencing was performed on peripheral blood. The V gene is TRBV6-5, the J gene TRBJ1-5; D ambiguous. CDR3 sequence (DNA): TGTGCCAGCACCCCCGGAGGGAGCAATCAGCCCCAGCATTTT. Translating gives CASTPGGSNQPQHF.